These T cell receptor beta chains were read from a single sample in a study of blood T cell repertoires in COVID-19. The table came from immunoSEQ multiplex PCR; TCRdb's copy has only in-frame clones and leaves some out. Of over 250,000 clones listed, 75% to 90% were seen once; the top ten hold approximately 12%. The specimen was peripheral blood. These receptors were obtained from an older woman with acute or convalescent COVID-19. Both conserved end residues are part of each CDR3. Fields, in order: J gene, clone size, V gene, D gene, CDR3 length, CDR3 DNA, CDR3 protein. D genes are given only for firm matches. Rows give clone size only sometimes, using once, few, many, or a class for an expanded clone.

TRBJ1-5,-,TRBV12-3/TRBV12-4,TRBD1,13,TGTGCCAGCAGTAAGACAGGGGCTCAGCCCCAGCATTTT,CASSKTGAQPQHF
TRBJ1-5,-,TRBV9,-,13,TGTGCCAGCAGCGGAACAGGTCATCAGCCCCAGCATTTT,CASSGTGHQPQHF
TRBJ1-2,-,TRBV4-2,TRBD1,16,TGTGCCAGCAGCACCCCCGGGACAGGGGCCCCCGATGGCTACACCTTC,CASSTPGTGAPDGYTF
TRBJ1-1,-,TRBV7-8,-,16,TGTGCCAGCAGCTTAGGGAGAGGGTCCCTGAACACTGAAGCTTTCTTT,CASSLGRGSLNTEAFF
TRBJ1-6,-,TRBV27,-,14,TGTGCCAGCAGTTTTACCGAGAATAATTCACCCCTCCACTTT,CASSFTENNSPLHF
TRBJ2-2,-,TRBV5-1,TRBD2,18,TGCGCCAGCAGCTTGGGTCTATTGGCGGGAGGTTCCACCGGGGAGCTGTTTTTT,CASSLGLLAGGSTGELFF
TRBJ2-1,-,TRBV11-3,-,15,TGTGCCAGCAGCCCCGACTCCGCCGGCTACAATGAGCAGTTCTTC,CASSPDSAGYNEQFF
TRBJ1-1,-,TRBV6-2/TRBV6-3,-,14,TGTGCCAGCAGTTACGTACAGTCAAACACTGAAGCTTTCTTT,CASSYVQSNTEAFF
TRBJ2-1,-,TRBV7-8,TRBD2,15,TGTGCCAGCAGCTTTACCGGGACTAGCGAGAATGAGCAGTTCTTC,CASSFTGTSENEQFF
TRBJ1-2,-,TRBV5-8,-,14,TGTGCCAGCAGCTTGTCAGGGGCCGGAGGTGGCTACACCTTC,CASSLSGAGGGYTF
TRBJ1-2,-,TRBV5-5,-,14,TGTGCCAGCAGCCAGGACACCGGTGCCGGTGGCTACACCTTC,CASSQDTGAGGYTF
TRBJ1-1,-,TRBV6-5,-,13,TGTGCCAGCACCTACACAGAGGGAACTGAAGCTTTCTTT,CASTYTEGTEAFF
TRBJ2-1,-,TRBV4-3,TRBD2,16,TGCGCCAGCAGCCAAGATCCAGCGGGGGCCTCTCGGGAGCAGTTCTTC,CASSQDPAGASREQFF
TRBJ1-1,-,TRBV6-5,-,14,TGTGCCAGCAGTTACTTCGCGATGAACACTGAAGCTTTCTTT,CASSYFAMNTEAFF
TRBJ1-2,once,TRBV6-5,-,12,TGTGCCAGCAGTTCCCTAGGGAGAAGCTACACCTTC,CASSSLGRSYTF
TRBJ2-5,few,TRBV7-2,-,15,TGTGCCAGCAGCTTAAGGTTGAACAGATTCGAGACCCAGTACTTC,CASSLRLNRFETQYF
TRBJ1-4,-,TRBV27,-,16,TGTGCCAGCAGCCCTAGATCAGGGTTAGTTGATGAAAAACTGTTTTTT,CASSPRSGLVDEKLFF
TRBJ2-7,once,TRBV4-2,-,14,TGTGCCAGCAGCCAAGGACAGGAGGCCTACGAGCAGTACTTC,CASSQGQEAYEQYF
TRBJ2-2,-,TRBV7-9,TRBD1,14,TGTGCCAGCAGCTCCGACAGGGTGGCCGGGGAGCTGTTTTTT,CASSSDRVAGELFF
TRBJ2-2,-,TRBV4-2,TRBD2,16,TGTGCCAGCACCTATAATAGCGGGAGTCGAACCGGGGAGCTGTTTTTT,CASTYNSGSRTGELFF
TRBJ2-2,-,TRBV7-9,TRBD1,16,TGTGCCAGCAGCAGCGGGACAGGGGGTAACACCGGGGAGCTGTTTTTT,CASSSGTGGNTGELFF
TRBJ2-4,-,TRBV28,-,18,TGTGCCAGCAGTTTAGGACAGGCGGAGGGGATGGCCAAAAACATTCAGTACTTC,CASSLGQAEGMAKNIQYF
TRBJ2-5,-,TRBV5-6,-,14,TGTGCCAGCAGCTTGGGGACTCGGGGGGAGACCCAGTACTTC,CASSLGTRGETQYF
TRBJ2-2,-,TRBV6-2/TRBV6-3,TRBD2,16,TGTGCCAGCAGTTATCCGGCGGGAGAGAACACCGGGGAGCTGTTTTTT,CASSYPAGENTGELFF
TRBJ2-3,-,TRBV4-3,TRBD1,17,TGCGCCAGCAGCCACCAAGCCGGGACAGGGGATGCAGATACGCAGTATTTT,CASSHQAGTGDADTQYF
TRBJ2-1,-,TRBV7-9,TRBD1,15,TGTGCCAGCAGCGCTTGGACAGGGATGCACAATGAGCAGTTCTTC,CASSAWTGMHNEQFF
TRBJ2-1,-,TRBV21-1,-,17,TGTGCCAGCAGCAGGAGACTAGCGGGAGGAGGACGCAATGAGCAGTTCTTC,CASSRRLAGGGRNEQFF
TRBJ1-1,-,TRBV5-1,-,14,TGCGCCAGCAGCCCCGGACAGAAAAACACTGAAGCTTTCTTT,CASSPGQKNTEAFF
TRBJ1-2,-,TRBV10-2,TRBD1,13,TGCGCCAGCAGGTCGACAGGGGTCAGTGGCTACACCTTC,CASRSTGVSGYTF
TRBJ1-2,-,TRBV28,-,12,TGTGCCAGCAGTCTGACTAGGTATGGCTACACCTTC,CASSLTRYGYTF
TRBJ1-2,-,TRBV12-3/TRBV12-4,-,11,TGTGCCAGCAGTCTCCGGACTCGCCCCACCTTC,CASSLRTRPTF
TRBJ2-1,-,TRBV19,TRBD2,15,TGTGCCAGTAGTATCGCAACTAGCGGGAGTAATGAGCAGTTCTTC,CASSIATSGSNEQFF
TRBJ2-1,-,TRBV30,-,14,TGTGCCTGGAGTAGAGGCGGGTCGACGTCTGAGCAGTTCTTC,CAWSRGGSTSEQFF
TRBJ1-2,-,TRBV9,-,13,TGTGCCAGCAGCGTAGGCGGGGTCTATGGCTACACCTTC,CASSVGGVYGYTF
TRBJ1-4,once,TRBV6-1,TRBD1,15,TGTGCCAGCAGTGAGGGGACAGCCCTTAATGAAAAACTGTTTTTT,CASSEGTALNEKLFF
TRBJ1-6,-,TRBV7-2,-,15,TGTGCCAGCAGCTTCTTTCAACAGGTGAATTCACCCCTCCACTTT,CASSFFQQVNSPLHF
TRBJ2-2,-,TRBV6-6,-,16,TGTGCCAGCAGTCCTGCCGATACAGGGAACACCGGGGAGCTGTTTTTT,CASSPADTGNTGELFF
TRBJ2-5,-,TRBV12-3/TRBV12-4,-,12,TGTGCCAGCAGTTTTAGTCGAGAGACCCAGTACTTC,CASSFSRETQYF
TRBJ1-1,-,TRBV9,-,14,TGTGCCAGCAGCCCCGACGGGGGAAACACTGAAGCTTTCTTT,CASSPDGGNTEAFF
TRBJ2-4,-,TRBV20-1,TRBD1,14,TGCAGTGCTAGTAGATCAGGGACAGAAAACATTCAGTACTTC,CSASRSGTENIQYF
TRBJ1-1,-,TRBV9,-,15,TGTGCCAGCAGCGTAGTTTCCGGTCTGAACACTGAAGCTTTCTTT,CASSVVSGLNTEAFF
TRBJ1-2,-,TRBV7-2,-,17,TGTGCCAGCAGCTTAGTCGCTGGGGGGAGGGGGAACTATGGCTACACCTTC,CASSLVAGGRGNYGYTF
TRBJ1-2,-,TRBV13,TRBD1,13,TGTGCCAGCAGCAGGGACAGGGGTTATGGCTACACCTTC,CASSRDRGYGYTF
TRBJ2-7,-,TRBV7-6,-,16,TGTGCCAGCAGCCGCGCAGAGGGCGCCTCGTCCTACGAGCAGTACTTC,CASSRAEGASSYEQYF
TRBJ1-5,-,TRBV6-2/TRBV6-3,-,15,TGTGCCAGCAGCCGCGGTGGAGGGGCAAATCAGCCCCAGCATTTT,CASSRGGGANQPQHF
TRBJ1-5,-,TRBV2,TRBD1,14,TGTGCCAGCAGTCCGGGACAGTCCAATCAGCCCCAGCATTTT,CASSPGQSNQPQHF
TRBJ2-7,-,TRBV11-2,TRBD2,17,TGTGCCAGCAGCCCACGGTCGGGCGGGAGGGCCGCCTACGAGCAGTACTTC,CASSPRSGGRAAYEQYF
TRBJ2-2,-,TRBV10-3,TRBD1,14,TGTGCCATCAGGGGACAGGGCGCCACCGGGGAGCTGTTTTTT,CAIRGQGATGELFF
TRBJ2-5,-,TRBV14,-,13,TGTGCCAGCAGTCGACAGGCCCAAGAGACCCAGTACTTC,CASSRQAQETQYF
TRBJ2-5,-,TRBV7-2,TRBD1,12,TGTGCCAGCAGCCAGACAGGGCCCACCCAGTACTTC,CASSQTGPTQYF
TRBJ1-2,few,TRBV12-3/TRBV12-4,TRBD1,12,TGTGCCAGCATGGACAGGGGATATGGCTACACCTTC,CASMDRGYGYTF
TRBJ2-7,-,TRBV27,-,15,TGTGCCAGCAGTTACGGACAGGGAGGGTACTACGAGCAGTACTTC,CASSYGQGGYYEQYF
TRBJ1-1,-,TRBV23-1,-,17,TGCGCCAGCAGTCAATCGCTAGAGAAGGAGGGGTCGGCTGAAGCTTTCTTT,CASSQSLEKEGSAEAFF
TRBJ2-4,-,TRBV6-5,TRBD2,13,TGTGCCAGCAGGGCACTAGCGGGTCCCATTCAGTACTTC,CASRALAGPIQYF
TRBJ2-2,once,TRBV5-1,TRBD1,16,TGCGCCAGCAGCCCCCCAGGGACAGGTGGGCCCGGGGAGCTGTTTTTT,CASSPPGTGGPGELFF
TRBJ2-3,once,TRBV5-6,TRBD2,17,TGTGCCAGCAGCTCCCTCGAGCGGGAGGGAAGGACAGATACGCAGTATTTT,CASSSLEREGRTDTQYF
TRBJ2-7,-,TRBV3-1/TRBV3-2,TRBD1,15,TGTGCCAGCAGCCAAGTCTTAGGACAGGGAACCGAGCAGTACTTC,CASSQVLGQGTEQYF
TRBJ1-5,-,TRBV30,-,14,TGTGCCTGGAGTTGGCAGGCTAGCAATCAGCCCCAGCATTTT,CAWSWQASNQPQHF
TRBJ1-2,-,TRBV18,-,16,TGTGCCAGCTCACCAGCCGGGACACTGATTAACTATGGCTACACCTTC,CASSPAGTLINYGYTF
TRBJ2-1,-,TRBV7-2,TRBD1,14,TGTGCCAGCAGCTTAGGGACAGGGTTCAATGAGCAGTTCTTC,CASSLGTGFNEQFF